These T cell receptor beta chains were read from a single sample in a study of T cell responses to AZD1222 COVID-19 vaccine. Libraries were prepared by immunoSEQ multiplex PCR; TCRdb keeps only in-frame clonotypes and omits some of them. The repertoire holds 85,000 to 130,000 clones, 80% to 95% seen once, with 7.5% to 9% in the top ten. The sequenced sample was peripheral blood, obtained 28 days after the second AZD1222 dose. The receptors come from an adult who received the AZD1222 COVID-19 vaccine. CDR3s include the opening cysteine and the closing phenylalanine or tryptophan. Each record gives: J gene, D gene, V gene, clone size, CDR3 protein, CDR3 DNA. D genes are given only for firm matches. For some rows the clone size is stated as once, few or many, or as a class when expanded; others skip it.

TRBJ1-5 | NA | TRBV9 | NA | CASSESTVNQPQHF | TGTGCCAGCAGCGAGTCGACGGTCAATCAGCCCCAGCATTTT
TRBJ2-1 | TRBD1 | TRBV7-2 | NA | CASSLGSQGAYEQFF | TGTGCCAGCAGCTTAGGGTCACAGGGGGCATATGAGCAGTTCTTC
TRBJ2-2 | NA | TRBV7-3 | NA | CASSYRDGELFF | TGTGCCAGCAGCTATCGAGACGGGGAGCTGTTTTTT
TRBJ1-1 | NA | TRBV5-8 | NA | CASSSGTGPNTEAFF | TGTGCCAGCAGCTCTGGCACAGGGCCTAACACTGAAGCTTTCTTT
TRBJ2-7 | NA | TRBV6-1 | NA | CASSEEPGGAWGPYEQYF | TGTGCCAGCAGTGAAGAGCCCGGCGGGGCATGGGGCCCCTACGAGCAGTACTTC
TRBJ1-4 | NA | TRBV4-3 | NA | CASSQDRVTNEKLFF | TGCGCCAGCAGCCAAGACAGGGTTACTAATGAAAAACTGTTTTTT
TRBJ1-2 | NA | TRBV7-2 | NA | CASSLEYWGDGYTF | TGTGCCAGCAGCTTAGAGTATTGGGGGGATGGCTACACCTTC
TRBJ1-1 | TRBD1 | TRBV12-3/TRBV12-4 | NA | CASIRTGDTEAFF | TGTGCCAGCATAAGGACAGGGGACACTGAAGCTTTCTTT
TRBJ1-3 | NA | TRBV6-5 | NA | CASSYSAGYSGNTIYF | TGTGCCAGCAGTTACTCGGCAGGGTATTCTGGAAACACCATATATTTT
TRBJ1-5 | NA | TRBV4-3 | NA | CASSQDLAGELSNQPQHF | TGCGCCAGCAGCCAAGATTTGGCAGGGGAACTTAGCAATCAGCCCCAGCATTTT
TRBJ2-7 | TRBD2 | TRBV5-1 | NA | CASSVTSGGPSYEQYF | TGCGCCAGCAGCGTCACTAGCGGGGGGCCGTCCTACGAGCAGTACTTC
TRBJ2-2 | TRBD2 | TRBV6-2/TRBV6-3 | few | CASSYAERGDTGELFF | TGTGCCAGCAGTTACGCCGAGCGGGGGGACACCGGGGAGCTGTTTTTT
TRBJ1-2 | TRBD1 | TRBV7-2 | NA | CASSPGQVYGYTF | TGTGCCAGCAGCCCGGGACAGGTGTATGGCTACACCTTC
TRBJ1-6 | TRBD1 | TRBV18 | NA | CASSPGTGHNSPLHF | TGTGCCAGCTCACCCGGGACAGGGCATAATTCACCCCTCCACTTT
TRBJ2-1 | NA | TRBV7-2 | NA | CASSRTGNEQFF | TGTGCCAGCAGCAGAACTGGGAATGAGCAGTTCTTC
TRBJ1-3 | NA | TRBV7-8 | NA | CASTPGVRTGNTIYF | TGTGCCAGCACCCCCGGGGTACGGACTGGAAACACCATATATTTT
TRBJ1-2 | NA | TRBV7-2 | NA | CASSAQPLNYGYTF | TGTGCCAGCAGCGCCCAGCCGCTTAACTATGGCTACACCTTC
TRBJ1-1 | TRBD1 | TRBV15 | NA | CATSRRTGNTEAFF | TGTGCCACCAGCAGAAGGACAGGGAACACTGAAGCTTTCTTT
TRBJ1-5 | NA | TRBV2 | once | CASSDGETNQPQHF | TGTGCCAGCAGTGACGGGGAAACAAATCAGCCCCAGCATTTT
TRBJ1-5 | NA | TRBV11-2 | NA | CASSLLGQPQHF | TGTGCCAGCAGCTTACTCGGTCAGCCCCAGCATTTT
TRBJ2-3 | NA | TRBV18 | NA | CASSPEQADTQYF | TGTGCCAGCTCCCCGGAGCAAGCAGATACGCAGTATTTT
TRBJ1-5 | NA | TRBV21-1 | NA | CASSKGGVEYQPQHF | TGTGCCAGCAGCAAAGGGGGGGTTGAGTATCAGCCCCAGCATTTT
TRBJ2-3 | NA | TRBV10-3 | NA | CAISESGGTETDTQYF | TGTGCCATCAGTGAGTCGGGGGGAACGGAGACAGATACGCAGTATTTT
TRBJ1-5 | NA | TRBV2 | NA | CASSERVVVQPQHF | TGTGCCAGCAGTGAAAGGGTAGTAGTTCAGCCCCAGCATTTT
TRBJ1-5 | NA | TRBV6-6 | NA | CASRLDSSASNQPQHF | TGTGCCAGCAGGCTGGACAGTTCGGCTAGCAATCAGCCCCAGCATTTT
TRBJ2-7 | NA | TRBV30 | NA | CAWSGGDSVGYEQYF | TGTGCCTGGAGTGGGGGGGACAGTGTCGGCTACGAGCAGTACTTC
TRBJ1-1 | NA | TRBV11-2 | once | CASSLRQYNTEAFF | TGTGCCAGCAGCTTAAGGCAGTATAACACTGAAGCTTTCTTT
TRBJ2-7 | NA | TRBV5-5 | NA | CASSLVQSREQYF | TGTGCCAGCAGCTTGGTCCAGTCTCGCGAGCAGTACTTC
TRBJ1-3 | NA | TRBV21-1 | NA | CASSKGRSVGLPGNTIYF | TGTGCCAGCAGCAAAGGCCGGTCCGTGGGGCTCCCTGGAAACACCATATATTTT
TRBJ1-2 | NA | TRBV6-2/TRBV6-3 | NA | CASSYGGIYGYTF | TGTGCCAGCAGTTATGGAGGGATCTATGGCTACACCTTC
TRBJ1-6 | NA | TRBV5-1 | NA | CASSERTAYNSPLHF | TGCGCCAGCAGCGAGAGGACAGCATATAATTCACCCCTCCACTTT
TRBJ2-1 | TRBD1 | TRBV6-5 | NA | CASSTPGGRNEQFF | TGTGCCAGCAGCACCCCAGGGGGTAGGAATGAGCAGTTCTTC
TRBJ2-1 | NA | TRBV5-4 | NA | CASSYLGYNEQFF | TGTGCCAGCAGCTACCTAGGCTACAATGAGCAGTTCTTC
TRBJ1-6 | TRBD1 | TRBV6-2/TRBV6-3 | few | CASSYFRGDNSPLHF | TGTGCCAGCAGTTACTTCAGGGGGGATAATTCACCCCTCCACTTT
TRBJ1-6 | TRBD1 | TRBV19 | NA | CASCRTGGVKNSPLHF | TGTGCCAGTTGTAGGACAGGGGGCGTTAAGAATTCACCCCTCCACTTT
TRBJ1-1 | NA | TRBV3-1/TRBV3-2 | once | CASSQTTTQDTEAFF | TGTGCCAGCAGCCAAACCACCACCCAGGACACTGAAGCTTTCTTT
TRBJ2-7 | NA | TRBV5-1 | NA | CASSQTGIYEQYF | TGCGCCAGCAGCCAAACAGGGATCTACGAGCAGTACTTC